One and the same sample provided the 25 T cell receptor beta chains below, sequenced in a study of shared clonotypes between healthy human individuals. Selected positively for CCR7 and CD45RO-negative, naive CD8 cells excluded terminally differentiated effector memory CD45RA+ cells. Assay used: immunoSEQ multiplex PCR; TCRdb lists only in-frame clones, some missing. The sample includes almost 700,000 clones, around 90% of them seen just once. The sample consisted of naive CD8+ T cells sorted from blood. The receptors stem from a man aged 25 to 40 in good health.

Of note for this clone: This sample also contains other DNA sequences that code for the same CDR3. DNA for the CDR3: TGCAGCGTTGACAGGGGGCTTGGCTACACCTTC. This translates into CSVDRGLGYTF. V gene TRBV29-1 combines with J gene TRBJ1-2; 8 bases match TRBD1. The CDR3 totals 11 residues. In germline, CDR1 is SQVTM, CDR2 ANQGSEA. V shed 3 bases and J 7 bases; nucleotides not matched to a gene: 1.

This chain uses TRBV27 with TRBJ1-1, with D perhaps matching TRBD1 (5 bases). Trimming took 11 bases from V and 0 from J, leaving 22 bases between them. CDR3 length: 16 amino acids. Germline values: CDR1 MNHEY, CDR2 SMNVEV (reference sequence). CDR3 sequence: CARLSGLLSLNTEAFF. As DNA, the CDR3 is TGTGCCCGCCTGTCAGGGCTCTTAAGTTTGAACACTGAAGCTTTCTTT.

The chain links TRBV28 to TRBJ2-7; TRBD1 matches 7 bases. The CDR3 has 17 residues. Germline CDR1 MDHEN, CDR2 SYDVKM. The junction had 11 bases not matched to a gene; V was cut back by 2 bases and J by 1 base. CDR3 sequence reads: CASSLRGGEAGSYEQYF. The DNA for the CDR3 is TGTGCCAGCAGTTTACGAGGGGGCGAGGCGGGTTCCTACGAGCAGTACTTC.

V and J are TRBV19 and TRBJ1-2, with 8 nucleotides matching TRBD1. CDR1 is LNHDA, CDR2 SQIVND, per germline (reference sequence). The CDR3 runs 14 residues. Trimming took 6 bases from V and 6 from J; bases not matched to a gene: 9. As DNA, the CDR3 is TGTGCCAGTAGCAAAACAGGGGGATTTGATGGCTACACCTTC. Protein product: CASSKTGGFDGYTF.

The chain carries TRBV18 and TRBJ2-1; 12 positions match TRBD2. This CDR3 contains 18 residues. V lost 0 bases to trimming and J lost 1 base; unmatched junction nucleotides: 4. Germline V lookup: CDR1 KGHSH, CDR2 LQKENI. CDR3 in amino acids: CASSPPTTSGSSYNEQFF. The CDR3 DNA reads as TGTGCCAGCTCACCACCCACGACTAGCGGGAGTTCCTACAATGAGCAGTTCTTC.

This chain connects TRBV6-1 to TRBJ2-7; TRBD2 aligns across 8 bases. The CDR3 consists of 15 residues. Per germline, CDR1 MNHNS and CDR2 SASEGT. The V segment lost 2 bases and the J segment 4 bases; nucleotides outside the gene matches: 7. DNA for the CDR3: TGTGCCAGCAGTGAAAAGGAAGGACTAGCATACGAGCAGTACTTC. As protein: CASSEKEGLAYEQYF.

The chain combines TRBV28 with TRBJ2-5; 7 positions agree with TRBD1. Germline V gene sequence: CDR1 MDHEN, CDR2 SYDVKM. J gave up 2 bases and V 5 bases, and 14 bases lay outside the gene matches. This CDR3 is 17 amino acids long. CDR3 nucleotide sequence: TGTGCCAGCAGTCCTATTACGGGACAGATAGAACAAGAGACCCAGTACTTC. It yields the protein CASSPITGQIEQETQYF. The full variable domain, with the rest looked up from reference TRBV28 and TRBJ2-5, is DVKVTQSSRYLVKRTGEKVFLECVQDMDHENMFWYRQDPGLGLRLIYFSYDVKMKEKGDIPEGYSVSREKKERFSLILESASTNQTSMYLCASSPITGQIEQETQYFGPGTRLLVL.

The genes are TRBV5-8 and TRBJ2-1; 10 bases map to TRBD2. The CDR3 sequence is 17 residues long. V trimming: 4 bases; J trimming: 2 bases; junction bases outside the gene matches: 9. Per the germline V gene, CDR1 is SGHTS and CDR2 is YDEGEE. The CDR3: CASSAAASGRAYNEQFF. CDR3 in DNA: TGTGCCAGCAGCGCAGCGGCCAGCGGGAGGGCCTACAATGAGCAGTTCTTC.

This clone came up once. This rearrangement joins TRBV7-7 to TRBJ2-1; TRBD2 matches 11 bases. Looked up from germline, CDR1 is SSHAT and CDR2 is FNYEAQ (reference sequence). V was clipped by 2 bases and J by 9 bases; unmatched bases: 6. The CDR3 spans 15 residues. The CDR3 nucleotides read TGTGCCAGCAGCTTACGGGGGACTAGCGGAAGTGAGCAGTTCTTC. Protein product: CASSLRGTSGSEQFF. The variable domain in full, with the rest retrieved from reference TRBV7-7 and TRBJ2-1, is GAGVSQSPRYKVTKRGQDVTLRCDPISSHATLYWYQQALGQGPEFLTYFNYEAQPDKSGLPSDRFSAERPEGSISTLTIQRTEQRDSAMYRCASSLRGTSGSEQFFGPGTRLTVL.

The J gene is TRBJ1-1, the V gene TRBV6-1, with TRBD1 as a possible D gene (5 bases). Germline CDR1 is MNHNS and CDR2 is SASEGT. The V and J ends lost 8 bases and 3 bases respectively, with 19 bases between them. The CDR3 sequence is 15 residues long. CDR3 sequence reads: CASRPFQGKDTEAFF. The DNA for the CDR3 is TGTGCCAGCCGGCCCTTTCAGGGTAAAGACACTGAAGCTTTCTTT.

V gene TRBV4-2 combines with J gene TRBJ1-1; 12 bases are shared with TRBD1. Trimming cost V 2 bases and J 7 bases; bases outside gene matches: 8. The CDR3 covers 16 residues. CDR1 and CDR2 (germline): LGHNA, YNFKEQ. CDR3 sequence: CASSQPGTGGSDEAFF. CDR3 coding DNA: TGTGCCAGCAGCCAACCCGGGACAGGGGGCTCGGATGAAGCTTTCTTT.

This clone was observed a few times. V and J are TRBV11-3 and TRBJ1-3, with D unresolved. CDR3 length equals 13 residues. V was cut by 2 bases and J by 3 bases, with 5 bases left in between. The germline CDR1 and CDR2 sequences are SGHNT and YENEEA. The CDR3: CASSLSFGNTIYF. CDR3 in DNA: TGTGCCAGCAGCTTATCGTTTGGAAACACCATATATTTT.

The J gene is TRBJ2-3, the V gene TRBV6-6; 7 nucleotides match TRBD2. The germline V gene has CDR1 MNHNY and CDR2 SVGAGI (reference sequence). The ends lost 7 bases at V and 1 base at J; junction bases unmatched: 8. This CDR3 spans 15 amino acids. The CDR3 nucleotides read TGTGCCAGCAATACAAGGGGACTACGCACAGATACGCAGTATTTT. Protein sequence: CASNTRGLRTDTQYF.

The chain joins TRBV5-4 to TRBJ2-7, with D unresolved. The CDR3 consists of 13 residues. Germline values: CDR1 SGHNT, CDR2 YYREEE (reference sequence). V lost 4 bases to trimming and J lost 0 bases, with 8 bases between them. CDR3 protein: CASSTSLSYEQYF. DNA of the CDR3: TGTGCCAGCAGCACCAGCCTCTCCTACGAGCAGTACTTC. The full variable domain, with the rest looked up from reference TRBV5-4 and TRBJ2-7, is ETGVTQSPTHLIKTRGQQVTLRCSSQSGHNTVSWYQQALGQGPQFIFQYYREEENGRGNFPPRFSGLQFPNYSSELNVNALELDDSALYLCASSTSLSYEQYFGPGTRLTVT.

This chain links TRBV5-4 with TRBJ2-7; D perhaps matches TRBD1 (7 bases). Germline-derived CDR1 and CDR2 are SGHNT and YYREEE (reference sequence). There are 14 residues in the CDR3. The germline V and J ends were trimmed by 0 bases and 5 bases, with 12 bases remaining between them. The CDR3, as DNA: TGTGCCAGCAGCTTGGGACTAGGGGGCCACGAGCAGTACTTC. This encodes CASSLGLGGHEQYF.

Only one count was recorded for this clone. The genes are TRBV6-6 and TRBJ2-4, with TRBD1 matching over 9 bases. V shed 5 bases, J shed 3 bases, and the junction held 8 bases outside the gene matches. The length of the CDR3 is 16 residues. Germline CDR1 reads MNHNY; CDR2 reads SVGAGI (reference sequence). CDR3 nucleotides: TGTGCCAGCAGTGCGAAACAGGGGGCTTTCAAAAACATTCAGTACTTC. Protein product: CASSAKQGAFKNIQYF.

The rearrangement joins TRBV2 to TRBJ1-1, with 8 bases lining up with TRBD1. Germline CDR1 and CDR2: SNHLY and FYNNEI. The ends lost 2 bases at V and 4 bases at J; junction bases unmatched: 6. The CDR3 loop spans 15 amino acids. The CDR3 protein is CASSEMTGVPTEAFF. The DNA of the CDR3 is TGTGCCAGCAGTGAAATGACAGGGGTCCCCACTGAAGCTTTCTTT. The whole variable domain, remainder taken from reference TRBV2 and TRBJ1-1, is EPEVTQTPSHQVTQMGQEVILRCVPISNHLYFYWYRQILGQKVEFLVSFYNNEISEKSEIFDDQFSVERPDGSNFTLKIRSTKLEDSAMYFCASSEMTGVPTEAFFGQGTRLTVV.

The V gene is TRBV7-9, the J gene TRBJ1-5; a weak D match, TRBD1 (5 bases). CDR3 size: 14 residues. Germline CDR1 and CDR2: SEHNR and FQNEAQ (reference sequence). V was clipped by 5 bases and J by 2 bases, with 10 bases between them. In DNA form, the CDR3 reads TGTGCCAGCAGCCGAGGAGGGGGCAATCAGCCCCAGCATTTT. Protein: CASSRGGGNQPQHF.

CDR3 in DNA: TGTGCCAGTAGTGGTACCGGACGAAATTACGAGCAGTACTTC. Translation gives CASSGTGRNYEQYF. The genes are TRBV19 and TRBJ2-7; D unresolved. The CDR3 is 14 residues long. V lost 5 bases and J lost 4, with 15 bases in between. Germline-derived CDR1 and CDR2 are LNHDA and SQIVND (reference sequence). The whole variable domain, remainder taken from reference TRBV19 and TRBJ2-7, is DGGITQSPKYLFRKEGQNVTLSCEQNLNHDAMYWYRQDPGQGLRLIYYSQIVNDFQKGDIAEGYSVSREKKESFPLTVTSAQKNPTAFYLCASSGTGRNYEQYFGPGTRLTVT.

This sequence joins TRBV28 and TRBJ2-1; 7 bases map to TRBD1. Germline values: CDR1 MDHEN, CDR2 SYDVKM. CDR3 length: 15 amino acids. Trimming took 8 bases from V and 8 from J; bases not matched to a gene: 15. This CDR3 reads CASYARGQLHDEQFF. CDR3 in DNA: TGTGCCAGCTACGCTAGGGGGCAGCTCCATGATGAGCAGTTCTTC.

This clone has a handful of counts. The CDR3 DNA follows: TGTGCCAGCTCACCACCGGGGACTCTTCCGATGGAGCAGTACTTC. This sequence encodes CASSPPGTLPMEQYF. The rearrangement joins TRBV18 to TRBJ2-7; possibly TRBD2 for D (6 bases). The V end lost 0 bases, the J end lost 7 bases, and 16 bases lay between the germline ends. The germline gives CDR1 KGHSH, CDR2 LQKENI. The CDR3 is 15 residues long.

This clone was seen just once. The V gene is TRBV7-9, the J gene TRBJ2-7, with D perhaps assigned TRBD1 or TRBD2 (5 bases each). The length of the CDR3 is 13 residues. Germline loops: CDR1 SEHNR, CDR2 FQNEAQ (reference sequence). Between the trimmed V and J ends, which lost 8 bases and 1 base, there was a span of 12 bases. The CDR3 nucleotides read TGTGCCAGCCGGGGACCGGAGTCCTACGAGCAGTACTTC. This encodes CASRGPESYEQYF.

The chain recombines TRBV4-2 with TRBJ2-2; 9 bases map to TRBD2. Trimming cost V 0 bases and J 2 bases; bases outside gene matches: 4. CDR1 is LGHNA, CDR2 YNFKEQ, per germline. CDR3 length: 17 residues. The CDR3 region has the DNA TGTGCCAGCAGCCAAGATCGACTAGCGGCAAACACCGGGGAGCTGTTTTTT. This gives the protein CASSQDRLAANTGELFF.

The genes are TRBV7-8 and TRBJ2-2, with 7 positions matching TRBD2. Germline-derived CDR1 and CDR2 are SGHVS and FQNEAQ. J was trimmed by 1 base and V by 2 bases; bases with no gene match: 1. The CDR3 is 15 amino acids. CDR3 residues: CASSLSSGNTGELFF. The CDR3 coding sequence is TGTGCCAGCAGCTTATCTAGCGGGAACACCGGGGAGCTGTTTTTT.

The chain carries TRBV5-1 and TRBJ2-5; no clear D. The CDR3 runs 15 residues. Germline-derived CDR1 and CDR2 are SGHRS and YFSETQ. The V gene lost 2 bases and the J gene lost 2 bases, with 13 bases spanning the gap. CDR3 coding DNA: TGCGCCAGCAGCTTTTACGCCGCCCGACAAGAGACCCAGTACTTC. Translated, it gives CASSFYAARQETQYF. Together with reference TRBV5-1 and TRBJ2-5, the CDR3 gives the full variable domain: KAGVTQTPRYLIKTRGQQVTLSCSPISGHRSVSWYQQTPGQGLQFLFEYFSETQRNKGNFPGRFSGRQFSNSRSEMNVSTLELGDSALYLCASSFYAARQETQYFGPGTRLLVL.